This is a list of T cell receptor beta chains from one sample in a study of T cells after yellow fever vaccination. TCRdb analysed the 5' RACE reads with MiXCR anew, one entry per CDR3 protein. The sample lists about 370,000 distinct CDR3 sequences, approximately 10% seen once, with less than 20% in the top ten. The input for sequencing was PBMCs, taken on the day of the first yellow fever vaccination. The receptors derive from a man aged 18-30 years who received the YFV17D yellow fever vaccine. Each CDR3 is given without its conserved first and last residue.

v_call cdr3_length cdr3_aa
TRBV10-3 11 AIKAGYNQPQH
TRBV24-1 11 ATSVDSLTEAF
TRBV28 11 ASTSPMEQPQH
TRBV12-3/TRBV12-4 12 ASSFSWHADTQY
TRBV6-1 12 ASSQGAEGNTIY
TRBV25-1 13 ASSERSQPNTEAF
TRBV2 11 ASSERGVYEQY
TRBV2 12 ASKTKMGIYGYT
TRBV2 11 AGTGDRTDTQY
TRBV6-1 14 ASSRSTAGPTDTQY
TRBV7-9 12 ASSLGWMNTEAF
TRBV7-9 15 ASSLIGGQGFTGELF
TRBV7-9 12 ASSLERQNTEAF
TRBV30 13 AWSLRPGQGPEAF
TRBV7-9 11 ASVRPPVYGYT
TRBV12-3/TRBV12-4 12 ASSPIRSSYEQY
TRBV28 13 ASSLGGLAFGTQY
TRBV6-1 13 ASSEGTGGWGEQY
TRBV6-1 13 ASSVMTDHNSPLH
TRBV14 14 ASSQAYGRDIGELF
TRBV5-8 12 ASSHTLAQETQY
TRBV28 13 ASSDTGGFTDTQY
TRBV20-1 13 SARDRAELGTEAF
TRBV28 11 ASRTTTGEKLF
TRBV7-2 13 ASSPQLGSYNEQF
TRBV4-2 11 ASSQDYSQPQH
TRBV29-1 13 SVGAMGQWDNEQF
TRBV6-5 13 ASSYSRETNYGYT
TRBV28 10 ASSYLTTEAF
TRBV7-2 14 ASSQRVSWVTDTQY
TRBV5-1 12 ASSSGPKMGGYT
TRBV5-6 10 ASRVAAGEQY
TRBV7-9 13 ASVLGSGGQETQY
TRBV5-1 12 ASSLGPGNYGYT
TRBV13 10 ASSHRDYGYT